The clone carrying this T cell receptor (beta chain) occurred a few times. Its antigen is unknown. Primers for the PCR totalled 60 Vbeta and 13 Jbeta. Methods used by the authors: The authors later counted roughly 77 million unique TCR beta chains, 9 million to 14 million of them shared. Sequencing used immunoSEQ multiplex PCR; TCRdb keeps in-frame clones, though not all of them. V, J and clone size derive from that table, while D and trimming were established from the DNA sequence. Here the sample spans approximately 150,000 clones, 60% to 85% being singletons. This entry belongs to a study of cytomegalovirus exposure and HLA in healthy donors. About the study: Assignment to the Caucasian-associated ancestry cluster applied to more than 75% of the roughly 400 genotyped donors. Points from the study as a whole: Accounts indicate the classifier identified cytomegalovirus status with strong specificity and sensitivity.

The sequence derives from a man in his forties or fifties in good health and CMV-seropositive. Material: PBMCs.

The CDR3 loop reads CASSLTGQLLFF. The CDR3 DNA reads TGTGCCAGCAGCTTAACGGGACAGCTACTGTTTTTT. V is TRBV11-2 and J is TRBJ1-4; 7 bases line up with TRBD1. The CDR3 contains 12 residues. Germline V CDR1 and CDR2: SGHAT, FQNNGV. V gave up 2 bases and J gave up 13 bases; unmatched junction bases: 4.